The sequence of this T cell receptor (beta chain) was determined in a study of T cell responses to AZD1222 COVID-19 vaccine. This clone showed up just a few times. As yet, its antigen is unknown. Whole-study results and caveats: Mapped onto spike, vaccine-associated CD4 TCRs spanned it and were dominant at 160-218 and 743-854.

The repertoire was sequenced with immunoSEQ multiplex PCR; TCRdb's copy has only in-frame clones and lacks some. The sample carries about 76,000 clones, roughly nine tenths recorded once. V was pared by 8 bases and J by 4 bases, with 8 bases between. The germline V gene encodes CDR1 SEHNR and CDR2 FQNEAQ (reference sequence). This CDR3 comprises 11 residues. The chain recombines TRBV7-9 with TRBJ1-1; D remains ambiguous. The receptor was derived from an adult in good health. The starting material was peripheral blood, obtained on day 0 of AZD1222 vaccination. CDR3 protein: CASEWATEAFF. In DNA, the CDR3 is TGTGCCAGCGAGTGGGCCACTGAAGCTTTCTTT.